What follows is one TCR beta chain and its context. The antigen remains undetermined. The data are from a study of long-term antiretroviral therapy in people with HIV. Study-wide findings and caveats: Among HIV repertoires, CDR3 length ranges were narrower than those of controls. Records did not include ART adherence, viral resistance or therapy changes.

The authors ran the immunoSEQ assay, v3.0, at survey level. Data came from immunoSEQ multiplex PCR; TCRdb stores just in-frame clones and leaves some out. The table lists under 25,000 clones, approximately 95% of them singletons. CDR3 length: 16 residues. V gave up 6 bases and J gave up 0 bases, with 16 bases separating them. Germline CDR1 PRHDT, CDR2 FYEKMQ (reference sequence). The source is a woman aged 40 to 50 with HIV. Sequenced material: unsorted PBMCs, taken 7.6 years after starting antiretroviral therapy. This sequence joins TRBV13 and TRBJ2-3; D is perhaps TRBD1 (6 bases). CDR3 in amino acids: CASRLWTASSTDTQYF. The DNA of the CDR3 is TGTGCCAGCAGACTCTGGACAGCTTCTAGCACAGATACGCAGTATTTT.